Below are 10 T cell receptor beta chains sequenced from a single sample in a study of T cell responses to AZD1222 COVID-19 vaccine. Only in-frame clones appear in the TCRdb table, and some are missing; sequencing was by immunoSEQ multiplex PCR. The sample has some 130,000 clones; 84% are singletons. The source was peripheral blood, collected on day 0 of AZD1222 vaccination. The receptors were gathered from an adult in good health.

This chain connects TRBV5-1 to TRBJ2-2; maybe TRBD1 (5 bases). V was clipped by 0 bases and J by 1 base, with 16 bases between them. From germline, CDR1 is SGHRS and CDR2 YFSETQ. This CDR3 spans 18 amino acids. The CDR3 region has the DNA TGCGCCAGCAGCTTGGAAGGTTTGGGCACAGGGAACACCGGGGAGCTGTTTTTT. This codes for CASSLEGLGTGNTGELFF.

The genes are TRBV5-1 and TRBJ1-6; TRBD1 matches at 7 bases. Germline CDR1 is SGHRS and CDR2 is YFSETQ. V was clipped by 7 bases and J by 8 bases; unmatched bases: 6. The CDR3 loop spans 13 amino acids. The CDR3 coding sequence is TGCGCCAGCCGACAGGGTGTTGATTCACCCCTCCACTTT. Translation: CASRQGVDSPLHF.

The genes are TRBV7-3 and TRBJ2-3; maybe TRBD1 (5 bases). The CDR3 has 14 amino acids. Germline V lookup: CDR1 SGHTA, CDR2 FQGTGA. Deletions cut 5 bases from V and 9 bases from J, with 18 bases between. Here the CDR3 DNA reads TGTGCCAGCAGCCCGGTCCTGGGGCCAGGCACGCAGTATTTT. This gives the protein CASSPVLGPGTQYF.

The gene calls are TRBV28 and TRBJ1-5, with unresolved D. The CDR3 totals 15 residues. Germline V gives CDR1 MDHEN, CDR2 SYDVKM. Trimming cost V 8 bases and J 0 bases, with 14 bases left between them. CDR3 nucleotides: TGTGCCAGCCGCCACCATCAGAATAGCAATCAGCCCCAGCATTTT. Amino acids: CASRHHQNSNQPQHF.

By sample share, this clone is medium-sized. The rearrangement uses TRBV6-2 or TRBV6-3 and TRBJ1-1; no clear D. The CDR3 extends over 14 amino acids. Trimming cost V 0 bases and J 8 bases, with 13 bases left between them. Per the germline V gene, CDR1 is MNHEY and CDR2 is SVGEGT. CDR3 sequence (DNA): TGTGCCAGCAGTTACTCCTCGATGGGTTCGGAAGCTTTCTTT. Its translation: CASSYSSMGSEAFF.

V usage is TRBV19 and J usage is TRBJ1-1; D is unclear. The CDR3 is 15 amino acids. Germline V lookup: CDR1 LNHDA, CDR2 SQIVND (reference sequence). Trimming removed 2 bases at V and 0 bases at J, with 10 bases between. CDR3 in amino acids: CASSITGRMNTEAFF. DNA for the CDR3: TGTGCCAGTAGTATAACGGGCAGGATGAACACTGAAGCTTTCTTT.

This clone was detected once. This chain joins TRBV2 and TRBJ2-1; 7 bases line up with TRBD1. From germline, CDR1 is SNHLY and CDR2 FYNNEI. The V and J ends lost 2 bases and 1 base, in that order; junction bases with no gene match: 2. The CDR3 consists of 15 residues. CDR3 nucleotides: TGTGCCAGCAGTGAAAGGACAGGTTCCTACAATGAGCAGTTCTTC. Its translation is CASSERTGSYNEQFF.

This rearrangement joins TRBV5-8 to TRBJ1-5; D gene unclear. Germline CDR1 is SGHTS and CDR2 is YDEGEE. Trimming cost V 5 bases and J 1 base, with 13 bases left between them. CDR3 length: 15 amino acids. The CDR3 DNA is TGTGCCAGCAGGTCGAGGTCCCCCAGCAATCAGCCCCAGCATTTT. Its protein is CASRSRSPSNQPQHF.

The J gene is TRBJ1-1, the V gene TRBV5-1; D remains unclear. The CDR3 length is 15 residues. Germline-derived CDR1 and CDR2 are SGHRS and YFSETQ. The V gene lost 3 bases and the J gene lost 5 bases, with 17 bases spanning the gap. The CDR3 bases are TGCGCCAGCAGCTCATCCTTTCCTAGCGGTACTGAAGCTTTCTTT. Encoded protein: CASSSSFPSGTEAFF.

CDR3 in DNA: TGTGCCAGCAGTTACAGGGACAGAGTTTCCAGCTACACCTTC. Translating it yields CASSYRDRVSSYTF. The rearrangement uses TRBV6-5 and TRBJ1-2, with 7 bases lining up with TRBD1. This CDR3 region has 14 residues. Unmatched junction bases numbered 9, after V lost 2 bases and J lost 9 bases. Looked up from germline, CDR1 is MNHEY and CDR2 is SVGAGI.